This T cell receptor (beta chain) was sequenced during a study of beta chain features in type 1 diabetes. Of the isolated RNA, all was reverse transcribed, and so the sequenced material was expressed TCRB transcripts. Some clones are missing from TCRdb's copy, which holds only in-frame ones; the method was immunoSEQ multiplex PCR. There are 450,000 to 550,000 clones in the sample; approximately 28% occur only once, and 0.05% to 0.065% lies in the top ten. This receptor was identified in a man between 18 and 29 years old in good health. The sequenced material came from naive CD4+ T cells from blood.

The CDR3 DNA reads TGTGCCAGCAGCCCAGTCTCTGGGGCCAACGTCCTGACTTTC. Protein product: CASSPVSGANVLTF. The gene calls are TRBV11-2 and TRBJ2-6; D unresolved. Germline CDR1 SGHAT, CDR2 FQNNGV. CDR3 length equals 14 residues. The V end was cut by 5 bases, the J end by 0 bases, with 5 bases between.